These T cell receptor beta chains were read from a single sample in a study of T cells in Graves' hyperthyroidism and ophthalmopathy. Each CDR3 protein gets one entry after TCRdb re-called the multiplex PCR reads with MiXCR. The sample lists under 550,000 distinct CDR3 sequences; 20% were seen once. Sequencing was performed on blood. Source of these receptors: a man between 40 and 49 years old with Graves' ophthalmopathy. The CDR3 runs from the conserved cysteine through the conserved F or W. A D gene is named only where the DNA matches it firmly. Rows may omit the clone size; those that give it use once, few, many or a size class.

clone_size,v_call,d_call,j_call,cdr3_nt,cdr3_aa
NA,TRBV27,NA,TRBJ1-1,TGTGCCAGCAGTTTTGGGCGGGGGGAAGCTTTCTTT,CASSFGRGEAFF
NA,TRBV5-1,NA,TRBJ2-7,TGCGCCAGCAGCGTACCGGGACGGGACTACGAGCAGTACTTC,CASSVPGRDYEQYF
NA,TRBV7-2,TRBD2,TRBJ2-7,TGTGCCAGCAGCCCCTCCGGGACTATCTCCTACGAGCAGTACTTC,CASSPSGTISYEQYF
NA,TRBV7-9,NA,TRBJ2-7,TGTGCCAGCAGCCCGACCAACCCCGGGGAGCAGTACTTC,CASSPTNPGEQYF
few,TRBV7-9,NA,TRBJ2-7,TGTGCCAGCAGCGGCCGGACGTCATACGAGCAGTACTTC,CASSGRTSYEQYF
few,TRBV28,NA,TRBJ1-6,TGTGCCACCCGGGGGTTTATGTCAAATTCACCCCTCCACTTT,CATRGFMSNSPLHF
many,TRBV7-8,TRBD2,TRBJ2-3,TGTGCCAGCAGCCCGCTGGCGGGAGGTGAAGATACGCAGTATTTT,CASSPLAGGEDTQYF
NA,TRBV20-1,NA,TRBJ1-1,TGCAGTGCTTTGGACAACCCTTTCAGGAACACTGAAGCTTTCTTT,CSALDNPFRNTEAFF
few,TRBV6-2/TRBV6-3,NA,TRBJ2-6,TGTGCCACTGGGGCCAACGTCCTGACTTTC,CATGANVLTF
many,TRBV7-6,TRBD2,TRBJ2-2,TGTGCCAGCAGCTTAGATCCCTCGGCGGGGGGACCCACCGGGGAGCTGTTTTTT,CASSLDPSAGGPTGELFF
many,TRBV28,TRBD1,TRBJ2-7,TGTGCCAGCAGGCAGACAGGGGGCGTTGACGAGCAGTACTTC,CASRQTGGVDEQYF
many,TRBV6-2/TRBV6-3,NA,TRBJ2-1,TGTGCCAGCCGGAAGGCGGCCTACAATGAGCAGTTCTTC,CASRKAAYNEQFF
NA,TRBV24-1,NA,TRBJ1-5,TGTGCCACCAGTGTAAACGGCAATCAGCCCCAGCATTTT,CATSVNGNQPQHF
once,TRBV6-2/TRBV6-3,NA,TRBJ2-2,TGTGCCAGCAGTACCTGGAGGTCGGGCACCGGGGAGCTGTTTTTT,CASSTWRSGTGELFF
NA,TRBV28,TRBD1,TRBJ2-6,TGTGCCAGCAGGCGGGACAGGGGTGAATATGGGGCCAACGTCCTGACTTTC,CASRRDRGEYGANVLTF
many,TRBV6-1,NA,TRBJ2-2,TGTGCCAGCAGTCCCCGGGTGGACGGGGAGCTGTTTTTT,CASSPRVDGELFF
NA,TRBV4-1,NA,TRBJ2-7,TGCGCCAGCAGCCAAGAACCGCAGGGCTGGGCGTACGAGCAGTACTTC,CASSQEPQGWAYEQYF
few,TRBV4-3,TRBD2,TRBJ2-7,TGCGCCAGCAGCCAAGGTGGCGGGAGGTCCACCTACGAGCAGTACTTC,CASSQGGGRSTYEQYF
NA,TRBV19,NA,TRBJ1-1,TGTGCCAGTAGTATATCAAGGAACACTGAAGCTTTCTTT,CASSISRNTEAFF
NA,TRBV7-2,TRBD1,TRBJ2-2,TGTGCCAACAGGATGACCGGGACAGGGGGCACCGGGGAGCTGTTTTTT,CANRMTGTGGTGELFF
few,TRBV3-1,TRBD2,TRBJ2-7,TGTGCCAGCAGCCAGTCTAGCGGGGTCTACGAGCAGTACTTC,CASSQSSGVYEQYF
NA,TRBV14,NA,TRBJ2-2,TGTGCCAGCAGCCCCCAGGGGCACGGGGAGCTGTTTTTT,CASSPQGHGELFF
NA,TRBV7-9,NA,TRBJ2-2,TGTGCCAGCAGCTTCCCTAGGACTGGAACGAACACCGGGGAGCTGTTTTTT,CASSFPRTGTNTGELFF
NA,TRBV20-1,NA,TRBJ1-1,TGCAGTGCTAGAGATGGCAGGGGGAACACTGAAGCTTTCTTT,CSARDGRGNTEAFF
few,TRBV12-3/TRBV12-4,NA,TRBJ2-3,TGTGCCAGCAGTCCCCAGTCCGGGGGCACAGATACGCAGTATTTT,CASSPQSGGTDTQYF
NA,TRBV13,NA,TRBJ2-1,TGTGCCAGCAGCTTAGGAGTCGGTCCCAACCCCAATGAGCAGTTCTTC,CASSLGVGPNPNEQFF
many,TRBV11-2,NA,TRBJ2-1,TGTGCCAGCAGCTTAGACAGGAGCTCCTACAATGAGCAGTTCTTC,CASSLDRSSYNEQFF
many,TRBV7-3,NA,TRBJ2-3,TGTGCCAGCAGCCGAAATGGACGGGGCTCCACAGATACGCAGTATTTT,CASSRNGRGSTDTQYF
few,TRBV5-8,NA,TRBJ1-1,TGTGCCAGCAGCTTGTTTAGGGGCGAGGACACTGAAGCTTTCTTT,CASSLFRGEDTEAFF
many,TRBV30,NA,TRBJ1-2,TGTGCCTGGAAAAGGGGACTTACGGGTGGCTACACCTTC,CAWKRGLTGGYTF
many,TRBV11-2,NA,TRBJ2-7,TGTGCCAGCAGCCTCCTCGCTCTTGGCGTACTCGAGCAGTACTTC,CASSLLALGVLEQYF
NA,TRBV6-7,NA,TRBJ2-7,TGTGCCAGGAGGGACTCCTACGAGCAGTGCTTC,CARRDSYEQCF
NA,TRBV5-1,TRBD1,TRBJ2-2,TGCGCCAGCAGCCTCGGGACAGGGGGCGTCACCGGGGAGCTGTTTTTT,CASSLGTGGVTGELFF
few,TRBV6-1,TRBD2,TRBJ2-1,TGTGCCAGCAGTAACAGCGGGAAGCAGTTCTTC,CASSNSGKQFF
NA,TRBV2,NA,TRBJ1-4,TGTGCCAGCATTTCCTGGGTACGCACTAATGAAAAACTGTTTTTT,CASISWVRTNEKLFF
many,TRBV7-2,TRBD2,TRBJ2-7,TGTGCCAGCAGCGCCCTGGGCGGGAGCATATACGAGCAGTACTTC,CASSALGGSIYEQYF
few,TRBV11-2,TRBD2,TRBJ2-1,TGTGCCAGCAGCCCCAGCGGGGGACACTACAATGAGCAGTTCTTC,CASSPSGGHYNEQFF
NA,TRBV6-1,NA,TRBJ1-6,TGTGCCAGCAGTCTCCAAAATTCACCCCTCCACTTT,CASSLQNSPLHF
few,TRBV28,NA,TRBJ1-2,TGTGCCAGCAGTTTATCCACCGCCGTGGGTGGCTACACCTTC,CASSLSTAVGGYTF
many,TRBV6-1,NA,TRBJ1-5,TGTGCCAGCAAGGAGGGGCGCAATCAGCCCCAGCATTTT,CASKEGRNQPQHF